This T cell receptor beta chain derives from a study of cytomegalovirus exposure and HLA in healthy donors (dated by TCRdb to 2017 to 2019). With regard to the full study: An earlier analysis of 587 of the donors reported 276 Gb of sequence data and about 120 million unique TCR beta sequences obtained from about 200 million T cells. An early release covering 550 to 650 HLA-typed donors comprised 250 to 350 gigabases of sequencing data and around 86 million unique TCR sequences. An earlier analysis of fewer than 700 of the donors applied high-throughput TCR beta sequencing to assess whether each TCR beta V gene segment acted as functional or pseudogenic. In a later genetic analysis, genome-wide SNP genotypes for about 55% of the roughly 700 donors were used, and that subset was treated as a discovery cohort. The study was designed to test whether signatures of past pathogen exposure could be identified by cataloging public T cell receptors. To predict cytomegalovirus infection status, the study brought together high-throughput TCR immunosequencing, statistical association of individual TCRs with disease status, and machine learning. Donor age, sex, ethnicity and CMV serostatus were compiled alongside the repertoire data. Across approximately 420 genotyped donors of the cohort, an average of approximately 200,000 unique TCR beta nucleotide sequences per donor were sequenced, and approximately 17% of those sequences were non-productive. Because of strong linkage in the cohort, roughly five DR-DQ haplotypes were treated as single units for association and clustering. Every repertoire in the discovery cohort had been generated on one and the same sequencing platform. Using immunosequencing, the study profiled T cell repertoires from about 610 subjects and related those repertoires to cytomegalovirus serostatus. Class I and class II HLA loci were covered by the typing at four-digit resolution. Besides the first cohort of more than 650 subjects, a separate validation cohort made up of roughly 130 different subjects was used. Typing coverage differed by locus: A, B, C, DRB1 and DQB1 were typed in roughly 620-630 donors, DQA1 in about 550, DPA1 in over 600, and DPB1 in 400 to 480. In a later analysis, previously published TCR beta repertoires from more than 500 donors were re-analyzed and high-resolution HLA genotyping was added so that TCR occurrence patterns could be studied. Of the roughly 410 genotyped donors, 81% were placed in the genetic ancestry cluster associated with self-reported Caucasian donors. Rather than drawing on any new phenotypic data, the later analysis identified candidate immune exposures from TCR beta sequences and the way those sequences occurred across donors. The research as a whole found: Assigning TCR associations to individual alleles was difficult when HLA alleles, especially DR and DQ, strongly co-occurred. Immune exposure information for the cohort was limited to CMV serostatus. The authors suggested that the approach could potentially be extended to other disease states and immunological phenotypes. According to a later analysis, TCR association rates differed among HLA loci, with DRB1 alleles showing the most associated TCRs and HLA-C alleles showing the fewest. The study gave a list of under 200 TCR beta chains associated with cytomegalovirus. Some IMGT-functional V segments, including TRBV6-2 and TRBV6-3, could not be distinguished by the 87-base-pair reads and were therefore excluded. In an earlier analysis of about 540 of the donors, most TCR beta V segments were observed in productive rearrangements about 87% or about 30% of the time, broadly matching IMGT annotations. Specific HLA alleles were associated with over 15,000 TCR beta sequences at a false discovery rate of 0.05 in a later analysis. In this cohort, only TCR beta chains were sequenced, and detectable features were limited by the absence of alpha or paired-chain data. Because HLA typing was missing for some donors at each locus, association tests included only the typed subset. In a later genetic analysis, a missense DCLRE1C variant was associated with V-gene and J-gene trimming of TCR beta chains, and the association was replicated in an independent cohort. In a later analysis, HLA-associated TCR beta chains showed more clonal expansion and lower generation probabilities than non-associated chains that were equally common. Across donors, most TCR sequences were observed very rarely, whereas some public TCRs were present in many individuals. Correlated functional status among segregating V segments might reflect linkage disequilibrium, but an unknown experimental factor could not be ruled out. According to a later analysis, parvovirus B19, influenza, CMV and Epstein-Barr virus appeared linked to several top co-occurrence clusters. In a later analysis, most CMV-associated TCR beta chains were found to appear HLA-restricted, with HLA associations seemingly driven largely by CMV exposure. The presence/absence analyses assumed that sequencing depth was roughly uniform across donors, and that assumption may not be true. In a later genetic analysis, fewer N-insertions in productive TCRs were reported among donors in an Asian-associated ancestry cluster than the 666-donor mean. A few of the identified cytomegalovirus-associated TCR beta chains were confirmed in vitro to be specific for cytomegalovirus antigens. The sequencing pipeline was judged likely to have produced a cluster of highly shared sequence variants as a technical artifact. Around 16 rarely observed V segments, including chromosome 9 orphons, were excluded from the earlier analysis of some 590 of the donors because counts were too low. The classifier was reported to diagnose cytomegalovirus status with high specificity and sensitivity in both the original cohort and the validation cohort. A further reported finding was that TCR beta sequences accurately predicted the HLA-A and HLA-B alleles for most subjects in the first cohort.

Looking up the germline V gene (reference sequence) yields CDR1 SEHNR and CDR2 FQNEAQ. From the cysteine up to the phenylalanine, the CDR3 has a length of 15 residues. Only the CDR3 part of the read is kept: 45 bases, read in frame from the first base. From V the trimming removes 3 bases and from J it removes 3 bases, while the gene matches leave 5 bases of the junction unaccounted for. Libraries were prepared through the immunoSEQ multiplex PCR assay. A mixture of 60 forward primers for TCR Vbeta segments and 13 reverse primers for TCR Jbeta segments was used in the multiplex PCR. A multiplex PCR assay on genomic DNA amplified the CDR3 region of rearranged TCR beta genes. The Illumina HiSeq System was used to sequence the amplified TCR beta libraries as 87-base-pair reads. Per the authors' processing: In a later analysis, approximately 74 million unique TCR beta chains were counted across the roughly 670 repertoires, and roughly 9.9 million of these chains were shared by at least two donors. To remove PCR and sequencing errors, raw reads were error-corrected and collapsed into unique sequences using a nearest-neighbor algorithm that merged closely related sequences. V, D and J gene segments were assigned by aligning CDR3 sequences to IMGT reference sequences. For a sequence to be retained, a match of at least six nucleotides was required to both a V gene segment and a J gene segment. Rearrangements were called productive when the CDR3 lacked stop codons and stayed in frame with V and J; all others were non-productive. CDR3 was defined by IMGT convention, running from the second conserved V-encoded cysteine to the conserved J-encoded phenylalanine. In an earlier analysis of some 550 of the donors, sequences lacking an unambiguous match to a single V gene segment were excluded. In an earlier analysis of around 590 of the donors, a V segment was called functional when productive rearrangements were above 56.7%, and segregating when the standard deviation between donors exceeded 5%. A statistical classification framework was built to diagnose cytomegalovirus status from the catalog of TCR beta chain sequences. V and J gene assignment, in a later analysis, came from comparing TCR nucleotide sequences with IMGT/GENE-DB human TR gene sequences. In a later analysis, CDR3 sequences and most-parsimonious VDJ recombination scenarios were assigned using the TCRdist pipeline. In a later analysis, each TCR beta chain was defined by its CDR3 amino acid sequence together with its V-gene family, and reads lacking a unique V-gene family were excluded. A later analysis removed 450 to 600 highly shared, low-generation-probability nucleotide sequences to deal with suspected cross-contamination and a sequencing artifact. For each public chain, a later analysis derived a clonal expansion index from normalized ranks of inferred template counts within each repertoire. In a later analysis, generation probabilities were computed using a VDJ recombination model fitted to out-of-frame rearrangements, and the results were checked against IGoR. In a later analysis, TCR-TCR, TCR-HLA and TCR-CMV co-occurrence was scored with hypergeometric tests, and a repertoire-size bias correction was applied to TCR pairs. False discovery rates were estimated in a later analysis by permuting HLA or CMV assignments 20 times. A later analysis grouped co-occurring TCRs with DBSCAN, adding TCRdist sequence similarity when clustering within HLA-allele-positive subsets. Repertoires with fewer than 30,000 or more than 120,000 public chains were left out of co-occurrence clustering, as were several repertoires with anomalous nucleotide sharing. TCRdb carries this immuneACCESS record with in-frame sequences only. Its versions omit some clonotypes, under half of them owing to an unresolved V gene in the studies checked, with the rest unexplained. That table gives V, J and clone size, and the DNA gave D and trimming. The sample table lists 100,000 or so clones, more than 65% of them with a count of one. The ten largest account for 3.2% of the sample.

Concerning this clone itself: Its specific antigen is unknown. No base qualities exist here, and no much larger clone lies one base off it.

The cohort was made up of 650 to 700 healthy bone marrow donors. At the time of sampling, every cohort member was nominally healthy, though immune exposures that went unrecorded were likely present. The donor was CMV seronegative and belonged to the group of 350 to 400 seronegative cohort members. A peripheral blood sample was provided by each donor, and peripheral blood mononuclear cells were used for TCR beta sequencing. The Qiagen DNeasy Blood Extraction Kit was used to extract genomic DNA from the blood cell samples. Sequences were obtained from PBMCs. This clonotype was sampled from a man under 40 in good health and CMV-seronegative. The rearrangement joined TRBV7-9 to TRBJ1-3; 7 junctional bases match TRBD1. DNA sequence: TGTGCCAGCAGCTTTGACAGGGCCGGTGGAAACACCATATATTTT. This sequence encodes CASSFDRAGGNTIYF.